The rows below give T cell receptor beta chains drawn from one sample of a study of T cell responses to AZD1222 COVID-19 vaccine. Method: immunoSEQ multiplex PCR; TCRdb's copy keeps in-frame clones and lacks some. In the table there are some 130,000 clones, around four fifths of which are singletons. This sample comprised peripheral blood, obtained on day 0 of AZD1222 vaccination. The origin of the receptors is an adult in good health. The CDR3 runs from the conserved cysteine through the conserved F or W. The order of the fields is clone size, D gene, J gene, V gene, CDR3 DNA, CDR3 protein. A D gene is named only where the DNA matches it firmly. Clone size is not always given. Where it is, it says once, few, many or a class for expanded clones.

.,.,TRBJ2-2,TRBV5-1,TGCGCCAGCAGCCCAGGGATCAGGAACACCGGGGAGCTGTTTTTT,CASSPGIRNTGELFF
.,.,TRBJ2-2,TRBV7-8,TGTGCCAGCAGCACGACAGCTGCGAACACCGGGGAGCTGTTTTTT,CASSTTAANTGELFF
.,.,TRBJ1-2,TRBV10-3,TGTGCCATCAGTGAGTCGAAGACAGCCAGGGGCTATGGCTACACCTTC,CAISESKTARGYGYTF
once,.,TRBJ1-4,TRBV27,TGTGCCAGCAGTTTGAGGGGGGTTGAAAAACTGTTTTTT,CASSLRGVEKLFF
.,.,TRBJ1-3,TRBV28,TGTGCCAGCAGTTTACCCCAGATGAGCTCTGGAAACACCATATATTTT,CASSLPQMSSGNTIYF
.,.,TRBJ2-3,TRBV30,TGTGCCTGGAGTGTGCCTGCTCCTAGCACAGATACGCAGTATTTT,CAWSVPAPSTDTQYF
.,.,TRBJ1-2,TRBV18,TGTGCCAGCTCATCTAAAGAACGGGTTAACTATGGCTACACCTTC,CASSSKERVNYGYTF
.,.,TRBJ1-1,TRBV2,TGTGCCAGCAGCCGTCAGGGAACTATGAACACTGAAGCTTTCTTT,CASSRQGTMNTEAFF
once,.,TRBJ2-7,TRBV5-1,TGCGCCAGCAGCTTGGGAAAGTACTCCTACGAGCAGTACTTC,CASSLGKYSYEQYF
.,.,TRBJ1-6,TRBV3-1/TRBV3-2,TGTGCCAGCAGCCCGACTCGAAAGGGTAAATCACCCCTCCACTTT,CASSPTRKGKSPLHF
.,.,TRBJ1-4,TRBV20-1,TGCAGTGCTGACAGGAGGGAAAAACTGTTTTTT,CSADRREKLFF
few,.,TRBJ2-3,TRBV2,TGTGCCAGCAGTGATCCGGGACTTCCCTCCACAGATACGCAGTATTTT,CASSDPGLPSTDTQYF
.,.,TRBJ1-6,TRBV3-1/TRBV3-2,TGTGCCAGCAGCCTCTCGGGGAGCTCACCCCTCCACTTT,CASSLSGSSPLHF
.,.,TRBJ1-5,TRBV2,TGTGCCAGCAGTGTTTCGGGAGGGCCGAGCAATCAGCCCCAGCATTTT,CASSVSGGPSNQPQHF
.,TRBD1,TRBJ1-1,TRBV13,TGTGCCAGCAGTCAAACAGGGGATGGGATGAACACTGAAGCTTTCTTT,CASSQTGDGMNTEAFF
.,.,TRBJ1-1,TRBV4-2,TGTGCCAGCAGCCAAGATTTAGGGCGGGACACTGAAGCTTTCTTT,CASSQDLGRDTEAFF
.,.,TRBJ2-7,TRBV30,TGTGCCTGGACAGGGGGAGGTTACGAGCAGTACTTC,CAWTGGGYEQYF
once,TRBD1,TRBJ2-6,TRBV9,TGTGCCAGCAGCATGGTCGGACAGGGAGGAGATGGGGCCAACGTCCTGACTTTC,CASSMVGQGGDGANVLTF
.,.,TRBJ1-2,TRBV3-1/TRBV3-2,TGTGCCAGCAGCCGTCGGACAGATAACTATGGCTACACCTTC,CASSRRTDNYGYTF
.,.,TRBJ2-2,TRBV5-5,TGTGCCAGCAGCTTAAGTCCATTTGAAGGGGCCGGGGAGCTGTTTTTT,CASSLSPFEGAGELFF
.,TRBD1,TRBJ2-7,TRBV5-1,TGCGCCAGCAGCGAGGGACAGGGCCGCTCCTACGAGCAGTACTTC,CASSEGQGRSYEQYF
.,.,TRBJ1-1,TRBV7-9,TGTGCCAGCAGCCACCCGAGACAGGCTGAGCGGAGGGCTTTCTTT,CASSHPRQAERRAFF
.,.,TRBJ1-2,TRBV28,TGTGCCAGCAGTTTATCCTACAGCAACTATGGCTACACCTTC,CASSLSYSNYGYTF
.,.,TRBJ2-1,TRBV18,TGTGCCAGCTCACCACGAGGGGATGAGCAGTTCTTC,CASSPRGDEQFF
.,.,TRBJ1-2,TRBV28,TGTGCCAGCAGTTTGTTAGGTTATGGCTACACCTTC,CASSLLGYGYTF
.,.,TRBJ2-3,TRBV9,TGTGCCAGTTCCGTCCGCGGGGGCCCGGTGGAGCAGTATTTT,CASSVRGGPVEQYF
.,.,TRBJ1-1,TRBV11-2,TGTGCCAGCAGCCCTCCGATCCCGTACACTGAAGCTTTCTTT,CASSPPIPYTEAFF
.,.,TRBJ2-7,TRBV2,TGTGCCAGCAGCGGCCGGACGGTGAGCTCCTACGAGCAGTACTTC,CASSGRTVSSYEQYF
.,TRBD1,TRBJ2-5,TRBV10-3,TGTGCCATCAGTGAGGGACAGGGGCCCCAAGAGACCCAGTACTTC,CAISEGQGPQETQYF
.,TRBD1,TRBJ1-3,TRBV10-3,TGTGCCATCAACCGACAGGGGAAGGGAAACACCATATATTTT,CAINRQGKGNTIYF
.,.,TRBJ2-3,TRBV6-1,TGTGCCAGCAGTGAATTTTCAGATACGCAGTATTTT,CASSEFSDTQYF
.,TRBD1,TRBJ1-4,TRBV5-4,TGTGCCAGCAGCTTGAAGGGACAGAAAAATGAAAAACTGTTTTTT,CASSLKGQKNEKLFF
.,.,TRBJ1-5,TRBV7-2,TGTGCCAGCAGCTTAGTGCAGGGCCCCAATCAGCCCCAGCATTTT,CASSLVQGPNQPQHF
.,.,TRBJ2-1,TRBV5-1,TGCGCCAGCAGACAGGCGGCGCGGTCCTACAATGAGCAGTTCTTC,CASRQAARSYNEQFF
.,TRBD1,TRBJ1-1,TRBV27,TGTGCCAGCAGTTTACACTTGACACAGGGGGGGAACACTGAAGCTTTCTTT,CASSLHLTQGGNTEAFF
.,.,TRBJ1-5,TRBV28,TGTGCCAGCAGGGCAAACCAGCCCCAGCATTTT,CASRANQPQHF
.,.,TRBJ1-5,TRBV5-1,TGCGCCAGCAGCTCCGTAGGGGGGGAGGGCCAGCCCCAGCATTTT,CASSSVGGEGQPQHF
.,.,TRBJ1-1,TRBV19,TGTGCCAGTATCCCGGGGATGGGGGCGTCTGGCGCTGAAGCTTTCTTT,CASIPGMGASGAEAFF
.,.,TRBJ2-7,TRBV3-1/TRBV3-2,TGTGCCAGCAGCCAAGATCGGAGCAGGGGAGGATCCTACGAGCAGTACTTC,CASSQDRSRGGSYEQYF
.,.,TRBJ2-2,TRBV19,TGTGCCAGTAGTATAGATTCCCCAGGAAAGGAGAACACCGGGGAGCTGTTTTTT,CASSIDSPGKENTGELFF